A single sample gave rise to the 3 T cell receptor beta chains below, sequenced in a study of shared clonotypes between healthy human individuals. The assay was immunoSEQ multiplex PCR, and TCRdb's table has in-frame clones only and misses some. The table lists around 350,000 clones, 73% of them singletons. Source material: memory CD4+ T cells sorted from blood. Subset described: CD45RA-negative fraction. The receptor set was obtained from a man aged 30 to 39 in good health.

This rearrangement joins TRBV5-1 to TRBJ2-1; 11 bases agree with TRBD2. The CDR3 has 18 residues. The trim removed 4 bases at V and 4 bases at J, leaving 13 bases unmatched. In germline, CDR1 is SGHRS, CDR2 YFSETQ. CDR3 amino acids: CASSDGLAGIPNYNEQFF. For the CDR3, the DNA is TGCGCCAGCAGCGACGGACTAGCGGGCATCCCGAATTACAATGAGCAGTTCTTC.

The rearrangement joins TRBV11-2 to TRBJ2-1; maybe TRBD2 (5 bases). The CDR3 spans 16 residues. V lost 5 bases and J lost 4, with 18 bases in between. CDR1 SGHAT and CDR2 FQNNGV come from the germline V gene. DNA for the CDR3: TGTGCCAGCAGCAACCTTCGGGCCAGCGGATACAATGAGCAGTTCTTC. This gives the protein CASSNLRASGYNEQFF.

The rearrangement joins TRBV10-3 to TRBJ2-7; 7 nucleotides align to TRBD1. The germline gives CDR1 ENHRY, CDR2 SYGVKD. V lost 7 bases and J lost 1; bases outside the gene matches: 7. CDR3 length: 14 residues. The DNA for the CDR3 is TGTGCCATCACCCCTAGGGACAGTTCCTACGAGCAGTACTTC. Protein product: CAITPRDSSYEQYF.